A selection of T cell receptor beta chains follows, all from one sample in a study of CD8+ T cells in alopecia areata. The repertoire was sequenced with immunoSEQ multiplex PCR; TCRdb's copy has only in-frame clones and lacks some. The sample includes 90,000 to 100,000 clones, roughly three fifths seen only once; the top ten take 15% to 17%. Sequenced here: CD8+ T cells sorted from blood, sampled at week 4, from a patient treated with tofacitinib. The source of these receptors is a human donor with alopecia areata. Both conserved end residues are part of each CDR3. For some rows the clone size is stated as once, few or many, or as a class when expanded; others skip it.

clone_size cdr3_length j_call v_call cdr3_aa
. 13 TRBJ1-1 TRBV29-1 CSVESGIDTEAFF
. 15 TRBJ2-5 TRBV14 CASSWLAGGKETQYF
. 14 TRBJ2-7 TRBV5-4 CASSGGLTTYEQYF
few 14 TRBJ2-1 TRBV5-1 CASSLSYSYNEQFF
. 15 TRBJ2-7 TRBV7-2 CASSRGRFTIYEQYF
. 10 TRBJ2-1 TRBV30 CAWSDNEQFF
. 16 TRBJ1-5 TRBV19 CASSIETGHSNQPQHF
. 13 TRBJ1-1 TRBV5-6 CASSLSGDTEAFF
few 16 TRBJ1-6 TRBV4-3 CASSQDPRGGGSPLHF
. 15 TRBJ1-2 TRBV14 CASSQGNSLNYGYTF